The 19 T cell receptor beta chains in this list originate from one sample, sequenced in a study of CD8 T cells in ankylosing spondylitis. The study's findings and limits: Roughly eight highly homologous variants made up a TCR beta motif that seemed to typify ankylosing spondylitis blood.

Antigen specificity for these receptors is unknown. TCRdb itself ran the 5' RACE reads through MiXCR, one entry per CDR3 protein. The profile shows a few hundred thousand distinct CDR3 sequences, about 17% of them singletons. Input material: blood, either unsorted or a sorted T cell fraction (not recorded which). The receptors originated from a male donor with ankylosing spondylitis.

In this sample, this clonotype turned up a few times. The chain has TRBV29-1 and TRBJ2-7, with no clear D. Germline V gene lookup returns CDR1 SQVTM and CDR2 ANQGSEA. Between the trimmed V and J ends, which lost 6 bases and 5 bases, there was a span of 14 bases. This CDR3 comprises 12 residues. The CDR3 is CSVAIGQNEQYF. The CDR3 nucleotides are TGCAGCGTGGCGATCGGGCAAAACGAGCAGTACTTC.

V usage is TRBV19 and J usage is TRBJ1-2, with 7 bases matching TRBD1. J gave up 6 bases and V 6 bases, and 4 bases lay outside the gene matches. The germline V gene encodes CDR1 LNHDA and CDR2 SQIVND (reference sequence). The CDR3 contains 12 residues. As DNA, the CDR3 is TGTGCCAGTAGCACAGGGGTGGATGGCTACACCTTC. Translation gives CASSTGVDGYTF.

The chain is built from TRBV19 and TRBJ2-1; TRBD2 matches 9 bases. Germline V gene lookup returns CDR1 LNHDA and CDR2 SQIVND (reference sequence). The CDR3 consists of 14 residues. V trimming: 3 bases; J trimming: 7 bases; junction bases outside the gene matches: 4. The DNA of the CDR3 is TGTGCCAGTAGTATCGGGACTAGCCTAAATGAGCAGTTCTTC. Translated, it gives CASSIGTSLNEQFF.

The sample holds a few counts of this clonotype. The chain couples TRBV19 to TRBJ1-5; D unresolved. The CDR3 is made up of 13 amino acids. Trimming left V 6 bases short and J 7 bases short, with 13 bases between. Germline loops: CDR1 LNHDA, CDR2 SQIVND (reference sequence). In DNA form, the CDR3 reads TGTGCCAGTAGCCAAAACGGGAAACAGCCCCAGCATTTT. Translating gives CASSQNGKQPQHF.

This clonotype was recorded a few times. V usage is TRBV25-1 and J usage is TRBJ2-5, with D uncertain. There are 10 residues in the CDR3. Germline-derived CDR1 and CDR2 are MGHDK and SYGVNS. V dropped 6 bases and J dropped 6 bases, with 5 bases sitting between them. The CDR3 sequence is CASSSKTQYF. DNA for the CDR3: TGTGCCAGCAGCTCAAAGACCCAGTACTTC.

This clonotype was seen a handful of times. The rearrangement uses TRBV4-3 and TRBJ2-7; D perhaps matches TRBD2 (6 bases). Germline V gives CDR1 LGHNA, CDR2 YSLEER. This CDR3 region has 15 residues. V was clipped by 0 bases and J by 3 bases, with 12 bases between them. The CDR3, as DNA: TGCGCCAGCAGCCAAGATCCGGAAGCGGGCTACGAGCAGTACTTC. Amino acid sequence: CASSQDPEAGYEQYF.

The V gene is TRBV28, the J gene TRBJ1-1, with D hard to call. The germline V gene encodes CDR1 MDHEN and CDR2 SYDVKM. The CDR3 covers 14 residues. V was clipped by 4 bases and J by 4 bases, with 13 bases between them. The CDR3 spells CASSSPDLLTEAFF. DNA for the CDR3: TGTGCCAGCAGTTCCCCCGACCTACTCACTGAAGCTTTCTTT.

This clonotype was recorded a few times. V and J are TRBV4-2 and TRBJ2-3, with D unresolved. This CDR3 has 17 residues. Germline V gene data show CDR1 as LGHNA and CDR2 as YNFKEQ. V was shortened by 0 bases and J by 0 bases, with 13 bases between the two germline ends. Here the CDR3 reads CASSQEWAQPSTDTQYF. Written as DNA, the CDR3 is TGTGCCAGCAGCCAAGAATGGGCACAGCCTAGCACAGATACGCAGTATTTT.

The DNA of the CDR3 is TGTGCCAGCAGTTCCCTTGGGTCGAGCACTGAAGCTTTCTTT. It is translated as CASSSLGSSTEAFF. The rearrangement joins TRBV6-2 or TRBV6-3 to TRBJ1-1; D is unresolved. CDR3 length: 14 amino acids. Per the germline V gene, CDR1 is MNHEY and CDR2 is SVGEGT. V shed 4 bases and J shed 4 bases, with 13 bases lying between them.

The chain links TRBV5-1 to TRBJ2-7; a weak D match, TRBD2 (5 bases). V shed 2 bases and J shed 5 bases, with 17 bases lying between them. There are 15 residues in the CDR3. Germline CDR1 SGHRS, CDR2 YFSETQ. The CDR3 bases are TGCGCCAGCAGCTTTAGGCCGTCGCAGGAGGACGAGCAGTACTTC. Its translation: CASSFRPSQEDEQYF.

This chain joins TRBV7-3 and TRBJ1-2; D is undetermined. CDR1 and CDR2 from the germline V gene are SGHTA and FQGTGA. This CDR3 is 15 amino acids long. The germline V and J ends were trimmed by 2 bases and 3 bases, with 13 bases remaining between them. CDR3 residues: CASSLESGSDYGYTF. CDR3 sequence (DNA): TGTGCCAGCAGCTTAGAGTCAGGCTCGGACTATGGCTACACCTTC.

The rearrangement uses TRBV25-1 and TRBJ1-6, with D perhaps TRBD1 (6 bases). Trimming cost V 7 bases and J 1 base, with 11 bases left between them. CDR1 is MGHDK and CDR2 is SYGVNS in the germline V gene. There are 15 residues in the CDR3. The CDR3 reads CASKGGASYNSPLHF. DNA for the CDR3: TGTGCCAGCAAAGGGGGGGCGTCCTATAATTCACCCCTCCACTTT.

J is TRBJ2-5 and V is TRBV5-1, with 9 bases aligning to TRBD1. V was clipped by 0 bases and J by 4 bases; unmatched bases: 4. The CDR3 spans 15 residues. Germline CDR1 reads SGHRS; CDR2 reads YFSETQ. As DNA, the CDR3 is TGCGCCAGCAGCTTGGAAACAGGGGGCGGAGAGACCCAGTACTTC. This encodes CASSLETGGGETQYF.

CDR3 loop: CASTESTGVNEQFF. CDR3 sequence (DNA): TGTGCCAGCACCGAGAGTACAGGGGTCAATGAGCAGTTCTTC. The rearrangement links TRBV7-9 to TRBJ2-1, with 7 bases aligning to TRBD1. J was trimmed by 6 bases and V by 7 bases; bases with no gene match: 9. Per germline, CDR1 SEHNR and CDR2 FQNEAQ (reference sequence). CDR3 size: 14 residues.

V usage is TRBV27 and J usage is TRBJ2-1; unclear D gene. The CDR3 contains 12 residues. Between the trimmed V and J ends, which lost 2 bases and 9 bases, there was a span of 8 bases. CDR1 is MNHEY, CDR2 SMNVEV, per germline (reference sequence). The DNA for the CDR3 is TGTGCCAGCAGTTTACCTAATAGTGAGCAGTTCTTC. Translation: CASSLPNSEQFF.

The chain couples TRBV21-1 to TRBJ1-5; the listed D gene, TRBD1, was not tested against the DNA. TRBV21-1 is a listed pseudogene. The CDR3 extends over 16 amino acids. The CDR3 sequence: CASSKVGQGFSQPQHF. As DNA, the CDR3 is TGTGCCAGCAGCAAAGTAGGTCAGGGTTTCAGCCAGCCCCAGCATTTT.

There are many counts of this clonotype. The chain links TRBV12-3 or TRBV12-4 to TRBJ2-2; 9 bases fit TRBD2. This CDR3 spans 17 amino acids. Trimming took 5 bases from V and 0 from J; bases not matched to a gene: 7. As DNA, the CDR3 is TGTGCCAGCAGTCCTCTCCTAGCGGGACCGAACACCGGGGAGCTGTTTTTT. This gives the protein CASSPLLAGPNTGELFF.

J is TRBJ2-7 and V is TRBV14; D call uncertain. Germline CDR1 is SGHDN and CDR2 is FVKESK. The V and J ends lost 0 bases and 3 bases respectively, with 18 bases between them. CDR3 size: 17 residues. In DNA, the CDR3 is TGTGCCAGCAGCCAAGACGGGCCCGACTGGATAGACTACGAGCAGTACTTC. Its protein product is CASSQDGPDWIDYEQYF. The complete variable domain, with remaining parts taken from reference TRBV14 and TRBJ2-7, reads EAGVTQFPSHSVIEKGQTVTLRCDPISGHDNLYWYRRVMGKEIKFLLHFVKESKQDESGMPNNRFLAERTGGTYSTLKVQPAELEDSGVYFCASSQDGPDWIDYEQYFGPGTRLTVT.

V is TRBV27 and J is TRBJ1-2; no reliable D call. V was trimmed by 2 bases and J by 4 bases, leaving 17 bases between them. The CDR3 runs 16 residues. Germline V gene data show CDR1 as MNHEY and CDR2 as SMNVEV (reference sequence). CDR3 sequence reads: CASSLTRDSLIYGYTF. CDR3 DNA: TGTGCCAGCAGTTTAACGCGGGATTCCCTGATCTATGGCTACACCTTC.